This T cell receptor beta chain was obtained from a study of blood T cell repertoires in COVID-19 (dated by TCRdb to about 2020). General notes on the study: Samples from collaborators originated in the United States, Italy and Spain and spanned both the acute and convalescent phases of COVID-19. Where available, HLA class I and class II types were taken from metadata supplied by the sample provider and were not determined by assay-based typing. A freely available public database, intended as a resource for researchers studying the immune response to SARS-CoV-2, is where the repertoires were released. The samples were drawn from the first 160 participants of the ongoing ImmuneRACE study and from 950 to 1,500 subjects provided by 6 global collaborators. Deeply sampled blood TCRbeta repertoires from subjects exposed to, actively infected with, or recovered from COVID-19 were included in the dataset. The sample metadata nearly always contained a de-identified subject ID, COVID-19 status, age in years and sex. The material from the prospective study consisted of cDNA or gDNA derived from T cells, B-cell-depleted T cells, or PBMCs. Overall study outcomes, separate from this receptor: The quantity of clinical and demographic metadata differed by source and by participant and was supplied without curation.

At one collaborating source in Seattle, patients were enrolled during active infection and were followed longitudinally through the course of disease. Collaborating institutions collected whole blood in K2EDTA tubes following their own protocols. Collaborator samples were shipped for TCRbeta analysis as frozen whole blood, isolated PBMCs, or DNA extracted from either sample type. TCRbeta CDR3 regions were amplified from genomic DNA using the immunoSEQ Assay, a bias-controlled multiplex PCR. Per the source publication's procedure: Within the assay, amplification of reference gene primers was used to estimate how many nucleated cells each sample contained. Sequence reads were collapsed and filtered to measure the absolute abundance of every unique TCRbeta CDR3 rearrangement. For each sample, productive Simpson clonality was calculated as the square root of Simpson's diversity index over productive rearrangements. Held by TCRdb, this immuneACCESS table contains in-frame sequences only and omits some clones. Under half of the omission traces to an unresolved V gene where checked; the cause of the rest is unknown. V, J and clone size are those of that table, while D and trimming were read from the DNA. Present in this sample are about 140,000 clones, 88% of which were seen just once. Roughly 2.5% of the sample belongs to the ten largest clones.

On this clone itself: Its antigen target is currently unknown. No much larger clone is present one base from it, and per-base qualities are unavailable.

The CDR3, from cysteine to phenylalanine, totals 11 residues. CDR3 DNA is the only sequence kept; it has 33 bases, read in frame from the first base. From the germline V gene (reference sequence), CDR1 is GTSNPN and CDR2 is SVGIG. The V and J ends are trimmed by 3 bases and 8 bases, leaving 10 bases between them. Sequencing was performed on peripheral blood. The receptor chain draws on TRBV30 and TRBJ1-2; the D gene identity is not certain. The sequence derives from a human donor with COVID-19, enrolled during active disease. The donor label of this sample is uncertain. The CDR3 protein is CAWSIEGGYTF. The base sequence is TGTGCCTGGAGCATAGAGGGAGGCTACACCTTC.